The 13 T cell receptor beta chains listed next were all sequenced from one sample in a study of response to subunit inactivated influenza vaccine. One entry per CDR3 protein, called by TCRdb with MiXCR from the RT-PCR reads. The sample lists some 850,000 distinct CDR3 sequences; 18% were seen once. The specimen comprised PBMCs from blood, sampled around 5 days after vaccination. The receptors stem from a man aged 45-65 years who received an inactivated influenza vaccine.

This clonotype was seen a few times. CDR3 residues: CASSLPGSEKLFF. DNA for the CDR3: TGTGCCAGCAGCCTCCCAGGGTCTGAAAAACTGTTTTTT. The chain recombines TRBV5-5 with TRBJ1-4; TRBD1 is a possible D gene (5 bases). Per germline, CDR1 SGHKS and CDR2 YYEKEE (reference sequence). V shed 4 bases and J shed 7 bases, with 11 bases lying between them. This CDR3 has 13 residues.

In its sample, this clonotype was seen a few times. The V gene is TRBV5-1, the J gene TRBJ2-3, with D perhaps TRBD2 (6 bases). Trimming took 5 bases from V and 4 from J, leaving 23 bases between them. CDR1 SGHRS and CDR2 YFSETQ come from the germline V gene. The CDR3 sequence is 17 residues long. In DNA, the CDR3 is TGCGCCAGCAGTTTTAGGAATTCCGGGACTCTCCCAGATACGCAGTATTTT. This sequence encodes CASSFRNSGTLPDTQYF.

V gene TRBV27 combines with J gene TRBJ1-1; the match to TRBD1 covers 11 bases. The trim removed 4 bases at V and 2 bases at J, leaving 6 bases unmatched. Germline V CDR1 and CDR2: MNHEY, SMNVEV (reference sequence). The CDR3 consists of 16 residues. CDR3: CASSSWDRGLNTEAFF. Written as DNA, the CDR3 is TGTGCCAGCAGTTCTTGGGACAGGGGGTTAAACACTGAAGCTTTCTTT.

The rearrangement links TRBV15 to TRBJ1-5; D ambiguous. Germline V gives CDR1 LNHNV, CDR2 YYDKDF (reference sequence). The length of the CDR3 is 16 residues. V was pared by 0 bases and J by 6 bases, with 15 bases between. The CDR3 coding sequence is TGTGCCACCAGCAGAGATCGGGCGGTGCCTGGTCAGCCCCAGCATTTT. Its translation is CATSRDRAVPGQPQHF.

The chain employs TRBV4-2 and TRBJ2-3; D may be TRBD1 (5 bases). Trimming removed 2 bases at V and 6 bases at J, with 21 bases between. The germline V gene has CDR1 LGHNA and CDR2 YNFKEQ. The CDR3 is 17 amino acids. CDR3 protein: CASSQPRPGLPKDTQYF. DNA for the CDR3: TGTGCCAGCAGCCAACCCCGACCAGGGCTGCCGAAGGATACGCAGTATTTT.

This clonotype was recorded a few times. The CDR3, as DNA: TGTGCCACCAGCAGAGATAGAGGGGCCAACGTCCTGACTTTC. Translation: CATSRDRGANVLTF. V usage is TRBV15 and J usage is TRBJ2-6; D remains ambiguous. CDR1 and CDR2 (germline): LNHNV, YYDKDF (reference sequence). The ends were cut back, 0 bases at V and 4 bases at J, with 4 bases in the middle. This CDR3 is built from 14 residues.

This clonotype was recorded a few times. The CDR3 region is CASRRESTGELFF. DNA of the CDR3: TGTGCCAGCAGAAGGGAATCGACCGGGGAGCTGTTTTTT. The J gene is TRBJ2-2, the V gene TRBV6-4; no clear D gene. The germline gives CDR1 MRHNA, CDR2 SNTAGT. The CDR3 sequence is 13 residues long. Trimming took 6 bases from V and 5 from J, leaving 10 bases between them.

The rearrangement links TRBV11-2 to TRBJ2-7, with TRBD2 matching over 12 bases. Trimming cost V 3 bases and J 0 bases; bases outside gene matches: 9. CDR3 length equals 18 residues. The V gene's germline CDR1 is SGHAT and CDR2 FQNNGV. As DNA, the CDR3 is TGTGCCAGCAGCTTTAGGGGGACTAGCGGGCCGAGCTCCTACGAGCAGTACTTC. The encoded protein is CASSFRGTSGPSSYEQYF.

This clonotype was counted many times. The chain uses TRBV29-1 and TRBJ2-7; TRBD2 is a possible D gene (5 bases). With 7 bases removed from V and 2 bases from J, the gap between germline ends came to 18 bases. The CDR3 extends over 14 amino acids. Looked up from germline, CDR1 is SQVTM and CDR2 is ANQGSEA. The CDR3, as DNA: TGCAGCGCTCGGTCTTCGGGGAAAGCCTACGAGCAGTACTTC. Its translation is CSARSSGKAYEQYF.

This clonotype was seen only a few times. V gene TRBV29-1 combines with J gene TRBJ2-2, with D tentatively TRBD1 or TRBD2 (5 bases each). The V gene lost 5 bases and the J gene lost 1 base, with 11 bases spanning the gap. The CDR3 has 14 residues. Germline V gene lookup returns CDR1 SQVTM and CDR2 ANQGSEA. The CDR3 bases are TGCAGCGTTCGCAGGGACCTGAACACCGGGGAGCTGTTTTTT. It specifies CSVRRDLNTGELFF.

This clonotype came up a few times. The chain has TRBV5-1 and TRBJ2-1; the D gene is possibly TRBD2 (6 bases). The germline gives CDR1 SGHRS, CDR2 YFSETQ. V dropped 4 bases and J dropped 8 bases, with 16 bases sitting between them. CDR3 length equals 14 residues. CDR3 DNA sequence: TGCGCCAGCAGCCCGACTAGTTCCCTGGATGAGCAGTTCTTC. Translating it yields CASSPTSSLDEQFF.

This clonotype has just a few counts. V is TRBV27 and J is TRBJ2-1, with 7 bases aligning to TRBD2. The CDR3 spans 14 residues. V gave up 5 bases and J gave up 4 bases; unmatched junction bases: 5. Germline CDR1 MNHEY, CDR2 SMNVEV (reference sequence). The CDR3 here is CASSLAVKYNEQFF. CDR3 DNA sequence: TGTGCCAGCAGTCTAGCGGTTAAATACAATGAGCAGTTCTTC.

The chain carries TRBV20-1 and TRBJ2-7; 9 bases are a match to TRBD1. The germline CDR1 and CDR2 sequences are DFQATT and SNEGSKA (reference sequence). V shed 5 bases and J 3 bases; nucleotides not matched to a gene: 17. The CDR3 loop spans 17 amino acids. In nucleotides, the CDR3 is TGCAGTGCTTACCTCCCGGGACAGGGTGCTCCAGTCTACGAGCAGTACTTC. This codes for CSAYLPGQGAPVYEQYF.